Below, 31 T cell receptor beta chains from the same sample are listed, as sequenced in a study of Graves' ophthalmopathy and Graves' hyperthyroidism. TCR beta CDR3 amplification used RNA transcripts. HTBI primers were used in a first-round RT-PCR, which preceded a second-round multiplex PCR. TCRdb independently ran MiXCR on the multiplex PCR reads; one entry per CDR3 protein. The top ten clones hold 8.5% to 9.5% of a sample with about 210,000 distinct CDR3 sequences, around 30% of them seen once. Sequencing was performed on peripheral blood. The receptors come from a man aged 50-59 years with Graves' ophthalmopathy.

The chain carries TRBV7-2 and TRBJ2-7; D gene uncertain. The length of the CDR3 is 13 residues. Germline V gives CDR1 SGHTA, CDR2 FQGNSA. Trimming took off 7 bases at V and 0 bases at J, with 10 bases between the two ends. The CDR3: CASTSDGSYEQYF. CDR3 coding DNA: TGTGCCAGCACCTCGGACGGCTCCTACGAGCAGTACTTC.

The chain combines TRBV20-1 with TRBJ2-5, with a possible D match to TRBD2 (5 bases). This CDR3 spans 14 amino acids. CDR1 and CDR2 (germline): DFQATT, SNEGSKA (reference sequence). V was cut by 8 bases and J by 1 base, with 17 bases left in between. CDR3 amino acids: CSLQPLTSQETQYF. The CDR3 DNA sequence: TGCAGTCTCCAACCTTTAACTAGCCAAGAGACCCAGTACTTC.

This clonotype was picked up many times. The CDR3 region has the DNA TGTGCCAGCAGCCCCCTAGCGGCGGCCTACGAGCAGTACTTC. It translates to CASSPLAAAYEQYF. This chain uses TRBV7-9 with TRBJ2-7, with 7 bases aligning to TRBD2. J gave up 2 bases and V 5 bases, and 6 bases lay outside the gene matches. CDR1 is SEHNR and CDR2 is FQNEAQ in the germline V gene (reference sequence). The CDR3 is 14 residues long.

The chain uses TRBV6-2 or TRBV6-3 and TRBJ2-5; D remains unclear. The CDR3 covers 12 residues. The V gene lost 6 bases and the J gene lost 6 bases, with 11 bases spanning the gap. The germline V gene encodes CDR1 MNHEY and CDR2 SVGEGT. The CDR3 DNA reads TGTGCCAGCAGGACCCCCGCCAAGACCCAGTACTTC. Protein product: CASRTPAKTQYF.

The sample holds many counts of this clonotype. The genes are TRBV10-1 and TRBJ1-5; 10 bases match TRBD1. V lost 6 bases, J lost 4 bases, and 18 bases stayed unmatched. The germline V gene has CDR1 WNHNN and CDR2 SYGVQD (reference sequence). CDR3 length: 19 residues. The chain's CDR3 is CASSGRDRGQGDWNQPQHF. The DNA for the CDR3 is TGCGCCAGCAGCGGCCGGGACAGGGGACAGGGAGATTGGAATCAGCCCCAGCATTTT.

This clonotype has a count of ten or more. This chain connects TRBV25-1 to TRBJ2-2; TRBD2 agrees at 9 bases. CDR1 is MGHDK and CDR2 is SYGVNS in the germline V gene. CDR3 length: 15 amino acids. J gave up 4 bases and V 3 bases, and 3 bases lay outside the gene matches. CDR3: CASSELAGFTGELFF. CDR3 in DNA: TGTGCCAGCAGTGAGCTAGCGGGATTCACCGGGGAGCTGTTTTTT.

The sample holds many counts of this clonotype. The CDR3 region is CASSLTSGRNTGELFF. In nucleotides, the CDR3 is TGTGCCAGCAGCCTTACTAGCGGGAGGAACACCGGGGAGCTGTTTTTT. The gene calls are TRBV9 and TRBJ2-2; 11 bases match TRBD2. Per germline, CDR1 SGDLS and CDR2 YYNGEE. The CDR3 loop spans 16 amino acids. V lost 4 bases and J lost 1; bases outside the gene matches: 3.

This chain joins TRBV7-3 and TRBJ2-2; 12 bases match TRBD2. The V gene's germline CDR1 is SGHTA and CDR2 FQGTGA. Trimming took 5 bases from V and 7 from J; bases not matched to a gene: 5. This CDR3 contains 15 residues. DNA for the CDR3: TGTGCCAGCAGCATAGGACTAGCGGGAAGCGGGGAGCTGTTTTTT. Translated: CASSIGLAGSGELFF. The variable domain in full, with the rest retrieved from reference TRBV7-3 and TRBJ2-2, is GAGVSQTPSNKVTEKGKYVELRCDPISGHTALYWYRQSLGQGPEFLIYFQGTGAADDSGLPNDRFFAVRPEGSVSTLKIQRTERGDSAVYLCASSIGLAGSGELFFGEGSRLTVL.

This clonotype was counted many times. This sequence joins TRBV11-2 and TRBJ2-7, with D maybe TRBD2 (6 bases). The germline V and J ends were trimmed by 5 bases and 5 bases, with 19 bases remaining between them. CDR1 SGHAT and CDR2 FQNNGV come from the germline V gene. The CDR3 length is 15 residues. CDR3 in amino acids: CASSLGGGSGDEQYF. CDR3 nucleotides: TGTGCCAGCAGCCTGGGTGGGGGTTCGGGAGACGAGCAGTACTTC. Full variable domain (outside the CDR3, taken from reference TRBV11-2 and TRBJ2-7): EAGVAQSPRYKIIEKRQSVAFWCNPISGHATLYWYQQILGQGPKLLIQFQNNGVVDDSQLPKDRFSAERLKGVDSTLKIQPAKLEDSAVYLCASSLGGGSGDEQYFGPGTRLTVT.

CDR3 in DNA: TGTGCCAGCAGGTTATCCGGGCCAAGGGAGACCCAGTACTTC. This gives the protein CASRLSGPRETQYF. This sequence joins TRBV2 and TRBJ2-5, with unresolved D. CDR1 SNHLY and CDR2 FYNNEI come from the germline V gene. The CDR3 covers 14 residues. V dropped 6 bases and J dropped 5 bases, with 16 bases sitting between them.

This clonotype was seen many times. DNA of the CDR3: TGTGCCAGCAGCGCCGGAGGACAGAATAATTCACCCCTCCACTTT. Translated, it gives CASSAGGQNNSPLHF. The J gene is TRBJ1-6, the V gene TRBV11-1, with D possibly matching TRBD1 (6 bases). Trimming cost V 5 bases and J 5 bases, with 13 bases left between them. The CDR3 is 15 amino acids. Germline values: CDR1 SGHAT, CDR2 FQDESV (reference sequence).

This clonotype was detected many times. The chain employs TRBV6-5 and TRBJ1-3; no firm D call. The CDR3 totals 12 residues. Between the trimmed V and J ends, which lost 8 bases and 4 bases, there was a span of 9 bases. The germline gives CDR1 MNHEY, CDR2 SVGAGI. The CDR3 nucleotides read TGTGCCAGCTCGCCGCGGGGAAACACCATATATTTT. Its translation is CASSPRGNTIYF.

This clonotype was found once. J is TRBJ2-3 and V is TRBV20-1, with TRBD2 matching 12 bases. The V segment lost 5 bases and the J segment 3 bases; nucleotides outside the gene matches: 6. Germline CDR1 is DFQATT and CDR2 is SNEGSKA (reference sequence). This CDR3 has 15 residues. The CDR3: CSADRLAGETDTQYF. DNA for the CDR3: TGCAGTGCTGACCGACTAGCGGGGGAGACAGATACGCAGTATTTT.

The chain links TRBV12-3 or TRBV12-4 to TRBJ2-5; 12 bases agree with TRBD2. Losses at the gene ends were 8 bases for V and 2 bases for J; bases not matched to a gene: 6. The CDR3 covers 15 residues. CDR3 sequence: CASRRGLAGQETQYF. The CDR3 region has the DNA TGTGCCAGCCGCCGAGGACTAGCGGGACAAGAGACCCAGTACTTC.

This clonotype was seen ten or more times. The chain has TRBV6-1 and TRBJ2-7; maybe TRBD1 (5 bases). CDR3 length: 13 amino acids. CDR1 is MNHNS, CDR2 SASEGT, per germline. Trimming left V 5 bases short and J 4 bases short, with 12 bases between. The CDR3 region has the DNA TGTGCCAGCAGTCCCCGCAGGGCGTACGAGCAGTACTTC. Its translation: CASSPRRAYEQYF.

This clonotype was detected ten times or more. The V call is TRBV6-5, the J call TRBJ2-5; 7 bases align to TRBD2. V was clipped by 2 bases and J by 1 base; unmatched bases: 4. Germline loops: CDR1 MNHEY, CDR2 SVGAGI. The CDR3 length is 15 residues. The CDR3 DNA follows: TGTGCCAGCAGTTACGTAGCGGGTGGCCAAGAGACCCAGTACTTC. Its protein is CASSYVAGGQETQYF.

This clonotype was found many times. CDR3 DNA: TGTGCCAGCAGCTTGGCCGGAACACCCAATCAGCCCCAGCATTTT. As protein: CASSLAGTPNQPQHF. J is TRBJ1-5 and V is TRBV5-5; no clear D. CDR1 is SGHKS, CDR2 YYEKEE, per germline (reference sequence). The CDR3 totals 15 residues. Deletions cut 0 bases from V and 3 bases from J, with 10 bases between.

The V call is TRBV6-2 or TRBV6-3, the J call TRBJ2-7; 9 positions match TRBD1. This CDR3 has 16 amino acids. Looked up from germline, CDR1 is MNHEY and CDR2 is SVGEGT. The V segment lost 4 bases and the J segment 3 bases; nucleotides outside the gene matches: 10. The CDR3 nucleotides are TGTGCCAGCAGTTCCTTAAGACAGGGGGGGATCTACGAGCAGTACTTC. It yields the protein CASSSLRQGGIYEQYF.

Many counts were recorded for this clonotype. The gene calls are TRBV29-1 and TRBJ2-7; 7 bases agree with TRBD2. This CDR3 region has 17 residues. Trimming took 1 base from V and 4 from J; bases not matched to a gene: 16. Germline assignment: CDR1 SQVTM and CDR2 ANQGSEA. The CDR3 region is CSVEAAERDAWGYEQYF. The CDR3 DNA sequence: TGCAGCGTTGAAGCGGCCGAGCGGGACGCCTGGGGGTACGAGCAGTACTTC.

The CDR3 DNA sequence: TGTGCCAGCAGTTTTCGGGCTGTCGGCTATGGCTACACCTTC. It translates to CASSFRAVGYGYTF. This chain links TRBV12-3 or TRBV12-4 with TRBJ1-2; no clear D. This CDR3 is built from 14 residues. The V and J ends lost 3 bases and 4 bases respectively, with 12 bases between them.

This chain links TRBV6-5 with TRBJ1-2, with D possibly being TRBD1 (5 bases). Between the trimmed V and J ends, which lost 4 bases and 3 bases, there was a span of 12 bases. In germline, CDR1 is MNHEY, CDR2 SVGAGI. The CDR3 has 14 residues. CDR3 in DNA: TGTGCCAGCAGTTGGGCAGGGTTGGACTATGGCTACACCTTC. This encodes CASSWAGLDYGYTF.

This clonotype was detected ten times or more. V and J are TRBV2 and TRBJ2-7, with D unclear. The length of the CDR3 is 12 residues. CDR1 and CDR2 (germline): SNHLY, FYNNEI. The V and J ends lost 7 bases and 0 bases respectively, with 7 bases between them. The CDR3 here is CASKVSSYEQYF. As DNA, the CDR3 is TGTGCCAGCAAGGTGAGCTCCTACGAGCAGTACTTC.

The J gene is TRBJ2-7, the V gene TRBV10-2, with D perhaps TRBD2 (5 bases). This CDR3 has 15 amino acids. Germline V lookup: CDR1 WSHSY, CDR2 SAAADI. The V and J ends lost 8 bases and 5 bases respectively, with 22 bases between them. The DNA for the CDR3 is TGCGCCAGCTCCCCTGCGGAGAGGGCCGCCCACGAGCAGTACTTC. Protein: CASSPAERAAHEQYF.

CDR3 loop: CASSVLRGGLGETQYF. The CDR3, as DNA: TGTGCCAGCAGTGTACTAAGGGGGGGTCTCGGGGAGACCCAGTACTTC. The V gene is TRBV6-5, the J gene TRBJ2-5, with D possibly matching TRBD2 (7 bases). Trimming shortened V by 5 bases and J by 5 bases, and 21 bases separated the two germline ends. The length of the CDR3 is 16 residues. CDR1 is MNHEY, CDR2 SVGAGI, per germline.

The chain is built from TRBV28 and TRBJ2-2, with D uncertain. With 3 bases removed from V and 6 bases from J, the gap between germline ends came to 8 bases. The CDR3 consists of 13 residues. Germline assignment: CDR1 MDHEN and CDR2 SYDVKM. CDR3 sequence reads: CASSFVGPGELFF. The CDR3 DNA follows: TGTGCCAGCAGTTTTGTCGGTCCCGGGGAGCTGTTTTTT.

The sample holds many counts of this clonotype. The chain uses TRBV28 and TRBJ1-2, with D unclear. CDR1 is MDHEN, CDR2 SYDVKM, per germline. V was trimmed by 5 bases and J by 4 bases, leaving 5 bases between them. This CDR3 has 11 amino acids. In DNA, the CDR3 is TGTGCCAGCAGTCCGGCCTATGGCTACACCTTC. Amino acids: CASSPAYGYTF.

This clonotype was picked up many times. The gene calls are TRBV14 and TRBJ1-2; no clear D. The length of the CDR3 is 15 residues. V gave up 0 bases and J gave up 0 bases, with 8 bases separating them. In germline, CDR1 is SGHDN, CDR2 FVKESK. CDR3 residues: CASSQESTANYGYTF. CDR3 DNA sequence: TGTGCCAGCAGCCAAGAGAGTACAGCTAACTATGGCTACACCTTC.

The CDR3 region is CASSERAQETQYF. Here the CDR3 DNA reads TGTGCCAGCAGTGAGAGGGCCCAAGAGACCCAGTACTTC. This chain connects TRBV6-4 to TRBJ2-5; possibly TRBD2 for D (5 bases). There are 13 residues in the CDR3. Trimming stripped 3 bases from V and 1 base from J, with 6 bases between. Germline V gene data show CDR1 as MRHNA and CDR2 as SNTAGT.

This clonotype was recorded at least ten times. The rearrangement links TRBV7-9 to TRBJ2-7; D gene ambiguous. CDR3 length equals 13 residues. CDR1 and CDR2 from the germline V gene are SEHNR and FQNEAQ (reference sequence). Trimming pared 5 bases from V and 3 bases from J, leaving 11 bases between. DNA for the CDR3: TGTGCCAGCAGCCCGACCAAGGGCTACGAGCAGTACTTC. As protein: CASSPTKGYEQYF.

At least ten counts were recorded for this clonotype. The chain is built from TRBV7-6 and TRBJ2-7; possible D gene TRBD2, 6 bases. Germline V gene lookup returns CDR1 SGHVS and CDR2 FNYEAQ. There are 17 residues in the CDR3. V lost 0 bases, J lost 0 bases, and 15 bases lay in between. The DNA for the CDR3 is TGTGCCAGCAGCTTAGCGGCCCCGGGACTTCGCTCCTACGAGCAGTACTTC. Translated: CASSLAAPGLRSYEQYF.

This clonotype was picked up many times. J is TRBJ1-1 and V is TRBV15; no reliable D call. Germline-derived CDR1 and CDR2 are LNHNV and YYDKDF (reference sequence). V was cut by 3 bases and J by 1 base, with 9 bases left in between. The CDR3 contains 14 residues. This chain's CDR3 is CATSRLGPNTEAFF. CDR3 sequence (DNA): TGTGCCACCAGCAGGTTGGGCCCGAACACTGAAGCTTTCTTT.